The present T cell receptor (beta chain) was sequenced within a study of T cells after yellow fever vaccination. General study results and limits: Repertoires obtained by FACS sorting could include abundant clonotypes that entered as contaminants from the bulk population.

Germline loops: CDR1 PRHDT, CDR2 FYEKMQ (reference sequence). This CDR3 has 14 residues. V shed 5 bases and J shed 4 bases, with 9 bases lying between them. Conversion of TCR transcripts into cDNA relied on 5'RACE template switching, which added a universal primer site and UMIs. TCRdb called the 5' RACE reads again in MiXCR, with one record for every CDR3 protein. The repertoire holds 340,000 or so distinct CDR3 sequences, with about an eighth as singletons. Details on this clonotype: Antigen unknown.

The chain uses TRBV13 and TRBJ2-6; D unresolved. The specimen was CD4+ T cells sorted from PBMCs, collected 15 days after the yellow fever booster vaccination. This TCR was sampled from a man aged 18 to 30 who received the YFV17D yellow fever vaccine. CDR3 DNA: TGTGCCAGCAGCACCTGGTCCGGGGCCAACGTCCTGACTTTC. Encoded protein: CASSTWSGANVLTF.